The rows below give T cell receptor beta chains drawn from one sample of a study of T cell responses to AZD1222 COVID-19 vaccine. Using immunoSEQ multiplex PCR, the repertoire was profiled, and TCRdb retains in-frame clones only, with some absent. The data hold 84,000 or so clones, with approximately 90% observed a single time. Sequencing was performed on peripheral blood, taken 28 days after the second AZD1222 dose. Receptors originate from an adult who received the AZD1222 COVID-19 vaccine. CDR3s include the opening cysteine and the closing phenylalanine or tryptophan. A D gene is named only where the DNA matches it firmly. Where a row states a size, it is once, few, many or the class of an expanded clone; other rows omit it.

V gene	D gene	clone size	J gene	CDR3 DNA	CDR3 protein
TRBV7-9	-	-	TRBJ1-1	TGTGCCAGCAGGTGGGGGGCCACTGAAGCTTTCTTT	CASRWGATEAFF
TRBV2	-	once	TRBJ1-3	TGTGCCAGCACGTCGGACAGTAACTCTGGAAACACCATATATTTT	CASTSDSNSGNTIYF
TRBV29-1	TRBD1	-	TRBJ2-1	TGCAGCGTGGGGACAGGGGGCTACAATGAGCAGTTCTTC	CSVGTGGYNEQFF
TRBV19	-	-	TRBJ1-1	TGTGCCAGTAAAGGCCTGGGGGACACTGAAGCTTTCTTT	CASKGLGDTEAFF
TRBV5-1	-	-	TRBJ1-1	TGCGCCAGCAGCTTGGCGACTGCCGGTCCAAGCACTGAAGCTTTCTTT	CASSLATAGPSTEAFF
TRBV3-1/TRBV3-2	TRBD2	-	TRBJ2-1	TGTGCCAGCAGCCAAGTACAAACTAGCGGGAGAGGTAATGAGCAGTTCTTC	CASSQVQTSGRGNEQFF
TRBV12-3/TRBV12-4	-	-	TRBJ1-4	TGTGCCAGCTCCCGGGGGGGTGAAAAACTGTTTTTT	CASSRGGEKLFF
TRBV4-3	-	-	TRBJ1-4	TGCGCCAGCAGCCAAGAGTCCGGGCAGGGTGCTAATGAAAAACTGTTTTTT	CASSQESGQGANEKLFF
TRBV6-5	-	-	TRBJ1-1	TGTGCCAGCAAAGGGACGTACACTGAAGCTTTCTTT	CASKGTYTEAFF
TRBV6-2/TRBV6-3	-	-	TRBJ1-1	TGTGCCAGCAGTTACTCTAGAGGCACTGAAGCTTTCTTT	CASSYSRGTEAFF
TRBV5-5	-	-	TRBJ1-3	TGTGCCAGCAGCTTGGCCGTGGGCTCTGGAAACACCATATATTTT	CASSLAVGSGNTIYF
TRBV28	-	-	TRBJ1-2	TGTGCCAGCAGTTCCCCGGCAGTGTATGGCTACACCTTC	CASSSPAVYGYTF
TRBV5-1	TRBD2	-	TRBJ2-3	TGCGCCAGCAGGGAAGCGGGAGCTGATACGCAGTATTTT	CASREAGADTQYF
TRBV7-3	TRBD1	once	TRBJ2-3	TGTGCCAGCAGCTTAGACAGGGGGCAAAATACGCAGTATTTT	CASSLDRGQNTQYF
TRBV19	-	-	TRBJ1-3	TGTGCCAGTAGTAGGTCGTACTCTGGAAACACCATATATTTT	CASSRSYSGNTIYF
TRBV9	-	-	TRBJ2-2	TGTGCCAGCAGCCTACTGGAGGGGACAGCGAACACCGGGGAGCTGTTTTTT	CASSLLEGTANTGELFF
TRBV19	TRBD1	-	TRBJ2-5	TGTGCCAGTAGTATCCGGGACAGGGAAGAGACCCAGTACTTC	CASSIRDREETQYF
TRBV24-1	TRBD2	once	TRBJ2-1	TGTGCCACCAGTGACCGTGGCGGGGGGCACTCCTACAATGAGCAGTTCTTC	CATSDRGGGHSYNEQFF
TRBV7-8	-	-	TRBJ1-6	TGTGCCAGCAGCTCTTATAATTCACCCCTCCACTTT	CASSSYNSPLHF
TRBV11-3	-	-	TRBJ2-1	TGTGCCAGCAGCTCCCACGGTGAGCAGTTCTTC	CASSSHGEQFF
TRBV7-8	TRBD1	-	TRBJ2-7	TGTGCCAGCAGCTTGCACCGGGACAGGTCGTCCTACGAGCAGTACTTC	CASSLHRDRSSYEQYF
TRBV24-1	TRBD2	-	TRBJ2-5	TGTGCCACCAGTGACCCTGCTAGCGGGAGTCAAGAGACCCAGTACTTC	CATSDPASGSQETQYF
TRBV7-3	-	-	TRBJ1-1	TGTGCCAGCAGCTTACAGGGGAACACTGAAGCTTTCTTT	CASSLQGNTEAFF
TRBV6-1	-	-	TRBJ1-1	TGTGCCAGCAGTGAAGTACCCACAAAGACTGAAGCTTTCTTT	CASSEVPTKTEAFF
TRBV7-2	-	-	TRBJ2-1	TGTGCCAGCAGCCCGCGGCGAGAGAACAATGAGCAGTTCTTC	CASSPRRENNEQFF
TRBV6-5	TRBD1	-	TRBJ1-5	TGTGCCAGCAGCCGGACAGGGGATCAGCCCCAGCATTTT	CASSRTGDQPQHF
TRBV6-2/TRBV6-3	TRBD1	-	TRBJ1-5	TGTGCCAGCAGTTACACCCGACAGGGGGAAGAGCCCCAGCATTTT	CASSYTRQGEEPQHF
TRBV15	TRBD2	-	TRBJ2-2	TGTGCCACAGGGCGGGGGGGCGACACCGGGGAGCTGTTTTTT	CATGRGGDTGELFF
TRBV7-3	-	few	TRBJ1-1	TGTGCCAGCAGCCCATCTGAGCAGGGGTGGAACACTGAAGCTTTCTTT	CASSPSEQGWNTEAFF
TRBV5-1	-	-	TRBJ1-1	TGCGCCAGCAGCGTCTATAGTAGCACTGAAGCTTTCTTT	CASSVYSSTEAFF
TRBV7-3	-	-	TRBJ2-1	TGTGCCAGCAGCAGAGATTCAAGAAGTGAGCAGTTCTTC	CASSRDSRSEQFF
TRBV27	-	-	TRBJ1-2	TGTGCCAGCAGTTTAAGGCGGGTTGGAGGGCACTCTTCTCTCTCGGATAACTATGGCTACACCTTC	CASSLRRVGGHSSLSDNYGYTF
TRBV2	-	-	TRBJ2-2	TGTGCCAGCAGTGAAGTGGCACAGGGCACCGGGGAGCTGTTTTTT	CASSEVAQGTGELFF
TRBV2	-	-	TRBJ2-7	TGTGCCAGCATCCTATACGGACAGAAGAACTACGAGCAGTACTTC	CASILYGQKNYEQYF
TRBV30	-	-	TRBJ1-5	TGTGCCTGGAGTGCCGGCAGGACCTCCGGGGTGAGCAATCAGCCCCAGCATTTT	CAWSAGRTSGVSNQPQHF
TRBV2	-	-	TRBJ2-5	TGTGCCAGCAGTGGGGGGGAGACCCAGTACTTC	CASSGGETQYF
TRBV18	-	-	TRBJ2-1	TGTGCCAGCTCATGGGGTGTATCTATGCGGGGACTCTCCTACAATGAGCAGTTCTTC	CASSWGVSMRGLSYNEQFF